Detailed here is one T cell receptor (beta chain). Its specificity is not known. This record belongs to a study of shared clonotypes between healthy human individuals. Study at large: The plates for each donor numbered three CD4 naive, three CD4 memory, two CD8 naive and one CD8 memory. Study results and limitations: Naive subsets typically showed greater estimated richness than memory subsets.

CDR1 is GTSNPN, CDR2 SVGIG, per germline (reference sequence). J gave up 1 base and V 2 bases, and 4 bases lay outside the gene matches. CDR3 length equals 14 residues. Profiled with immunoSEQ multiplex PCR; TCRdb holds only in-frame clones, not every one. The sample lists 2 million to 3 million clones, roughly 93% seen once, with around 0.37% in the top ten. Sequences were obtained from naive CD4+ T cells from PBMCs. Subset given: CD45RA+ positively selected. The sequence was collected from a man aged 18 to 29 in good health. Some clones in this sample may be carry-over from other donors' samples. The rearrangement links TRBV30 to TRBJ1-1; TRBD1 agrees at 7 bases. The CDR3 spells CAWSSWTGNTEAFF. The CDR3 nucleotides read TGTGCCTGGAGTTCCTGGACAGGGAACACTGAAGCTTTCTTT.